One sample yielded the 13 T cell receptor beta chains listed below, sequenced in a study of identical twins. TCRdb reprocessed the 5' RACE reads with MiXCR, giving one entry per CDR3 protein. Of around 480,000 distinct CDR3 sequences in the sample, 14% were seen once. These same records also appear under a second study, on yellow fever vaccine responses in identical twins.

Sequenced input: CD4+ T cells sorted from blood. All receptors come from a woman aged 18-29 years in good health.

This clonotype has more than one count but fewer than ten. The V gene is TRBV27, the J gene TRBJ2-1; possible D gene TRBD2, 6 bases. CDR1 MNHEY and CDR2 SMNVEV come from the germline V gene (reference sequence). This CDR3 has 14 amino acids. Trimming pared 4 bases from V and 9 bases from J, leaving 16 bases between. CDR3 amino acids: CASSSAGRSGEQFF. CDR3 coding DNA: TGTGCCAGCAGTTCGGCTGGGAGGAGTGGTGAGCAGTTCTTC.

This chain joins TRBV6-2 or TRBV6-3 and TRBJ2-1; the D gene is possibly TRBD2 (7 bases). CDR3 length: 13 residues. Trimming stripped 6 bases from V and 5 bases from J, with 11 bases between. Germline V gives CDR1 MNHEY, CDR2 SVGEGT. The CDR3 loop reads CASRRGPNNEQFF. DNA of the CDR3: TGTGCCAGCAGGCGGGGGCCCAACAATGAGCAGTTCTTC.

As DNA, the CDR3 is TGCAGTGCTAGAGCGGGAGGGGTAAATGAGCAGTTCTTC. This translates into CSARAGGVNEQFF. The V and J genes are TRBV20-1 and TRBJ2-1; 8 nucleotides line up with TRBD2. Germline V lookup: CDR1 DFQATT, CDR2 SNEGSKA (reference sequence). The CDR3 sequence is 13 residues long. Unmatched junction bases numbered 3, after V lost 1 base and J lost 7 bases.

This chain connects TRBV5-4 to TRBJ1-6, with 9 bases identical to TRBD1. This CDR3 region has 17 residues. Germline loops: CDR1 SGHNT, CDR2 YYREEE (reference sequence). Unmatched junction bases numbered 3, after V lost 1 base and J lost 1 base. For the CDR3, the DNA is TGTGCCAGCAGCTTGCCGGGACAGGGTTCCTATAATTCACCCCTCCACTTT. Its translation: CASSLPGQGSYNSPLHF.

The genes are TRBV29-1 and TRBJ2-3; TRBD1 matches 12 bases. With V trimmed by 5 bases and J by 0 bases, 12 bases remained unmatched. Germline V gene sequence: CDR1 SQVTM, CDR2 ANQGSEA. The CDR3 sequence is 18 residues long. CDR3 in DNA: TGCAGCGTTCGTTTCCGGGACAGGGGGCCACCTAGCACAGATACGCAGTATTTT. Its protein is CSVRFRDRGPPSTDTQYF.

The chain links TRBV7-9 to TRBJ2-7; possible D gene TRBD2, 6 bases. Between the trimmed V and J ends, which lost 5 bases and 6 bases, there was a span of 14 bases. Germline lookup yields CDR1 SEHNR and CDR2 FQNEAQ (reference sequence). The CDR3 sequence is 13 residues long. The CDR3 protein is CASSRGRGAEQYF. CDR3 nucleotide sequence: TGTGCCAGCAGCCGGGGGAGAGGTGCCGAGCAGTACTTC.

The chain carries TRBV12-3 or TRBV12-4 and TRBJ2-1, with 8 positions matching TRBD2. This CDR3 is 14 amino acids long. V shed 4 bases, J shed 4 bases, and the junction held 3 bases outside the gene matches. The CDR3 reads CASSYRLAYNEQFF. The CDR3 DNA is TGTGCCAGCAGTTACCGACTAGCGTACAATGAGCAGTTCTTC.

This clonotype was counted many times. The chain links TRBV20-1 to TRBJ2-7, with 7 positions matching TRBD2. V was pared by 6 bases and J by 0 bases, with 2 bases of the junction left unmatched. The CDR3 totals 12 residues. CDR1 and CDR2 from the germline V gene are DFQATT and SNEGSKA (reference sequence). The CDR3 loop reads CSARGDSYEQYF. Here the CDR3 DNA reads TGCAGTGCCCGGGGGGACTCCTACGAGCAGTACTTC.

This clonotype was detected a few times. The chain recombines TRBV11-2 with TRBJ2-1, with 11 nucleotides matching TRBD1. V trimming: 5 bases; J trimming: 5 bases; junction bases outside the gene matches: 8. The CDR3 covers 16 residues. In germline, CDR1 is SGHAT, CDR2 FQNNGV. This CDR3 reads CASSLRGTGGHNEQFF. Written as DNA, the CDR3 is TGTGCCAGCAGCCTAAGAGGGACAGGGGGACACAATGAGCAGTTCTTC.

This clonotype was recorded a few times. The chain uses TRBV12-5 and TRBJ1-1, with a possible D match to TRBD1 (5 bases). This CDR3 has 14 amino acids. Germline CDR1 LGHNT, CDR2 FRNRAP. V lost 6 bases to trimming and J lost 10 bases, with 21 bases between them. In DNA, the CDR3 is TGTGCTAGTGGACCAGACAGATTGCTTAACGGAGCTTTCTTT. Translation gives CASGPDRLLNGAFF.

CDR3 DNA: TGCAGTGCGACCCGACTAGCGGGAGTGGGTTTCCCAGATACGCAGTATTTT. It yields the protein CSATRLAGVGFPDTQYF. The rearrangement links TRBV20-1 to TRBJ2-3; 12 nucleotides agree with TRBD2. Germline V lookup: CDR1 DFQATT, CDR2 SNEGSKA (reference sequence). The length of the CDR3 is 17 residues. Trimming at V came to 6 bases and at J to 4 bases, leaving 14 bases not matched to a gene.

The sample holds a few counts of this clonotype. This chain joins TRBV5-1 and TRBJ2-2; 9 positions agree with TRBD1. The V segment lost 4 bases and the J segment 6 bases; nucleotides outside the gene matches: 7. The CDR3 runs to 15 residues. CDR1 and CDR2 from the germline V gene are SGHRS and YFSETQ. CDR3 sequence reads: CASSPTGGIAGELFF. CDR3 nucleotide sequence: TGCGCCAGCAGCCCGACAGGGGGGATCGCCGGGGAGCTGTTTTTT. Supplemented by reference TRBV5-1 and TRBJ2-2, the full variable domain reads KAGVTQTPRYLIKTRGQQVTLSCSPISGHRSVSWYQQTPGQGLQFLFEYFSETQRNKGNFPGRFSGRQFSNSRSEMNVSTLELGDSALYLCASSPTGGIAGELFFGEGSRLTVL.

The chain links TRBV20-1 to TRBJ2-7, with TRBD1 matching 7 bases. The junction had 7 bases not matched to a gene; V was cut back by 1 base and J by 1 base. CDR1 is DFQATT and CDR2 is SNEGSKA in the germline V gene (reference sequence). The CDR3 has 15 amino acids. DNA of the CDR3: TGCAGTGCTAGAGTAGGTAGGACAGGATCCTACGAGCAGTACTTC. Translation gives CSARVGRTGSYEQYF.